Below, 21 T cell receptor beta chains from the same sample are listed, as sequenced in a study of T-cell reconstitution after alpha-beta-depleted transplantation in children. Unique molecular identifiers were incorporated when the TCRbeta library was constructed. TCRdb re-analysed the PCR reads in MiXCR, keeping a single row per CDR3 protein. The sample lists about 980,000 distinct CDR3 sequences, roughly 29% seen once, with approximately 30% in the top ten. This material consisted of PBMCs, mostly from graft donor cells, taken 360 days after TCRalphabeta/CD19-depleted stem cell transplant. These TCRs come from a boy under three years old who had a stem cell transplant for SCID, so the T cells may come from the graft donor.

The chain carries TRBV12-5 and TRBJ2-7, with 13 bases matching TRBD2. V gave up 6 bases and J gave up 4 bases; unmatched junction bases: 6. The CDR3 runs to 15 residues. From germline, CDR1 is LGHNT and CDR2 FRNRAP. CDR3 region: CASGRTSGGGYEQYF. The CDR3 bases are TGTGCTAGTGGCCGCACTAGCGGGGGGGGGTACGAGCAGTACTTC.

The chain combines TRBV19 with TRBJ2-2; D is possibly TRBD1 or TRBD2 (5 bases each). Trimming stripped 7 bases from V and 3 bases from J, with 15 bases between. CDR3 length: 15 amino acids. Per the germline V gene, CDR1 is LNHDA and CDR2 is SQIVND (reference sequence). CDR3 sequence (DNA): TGTGCCAGTACCTCCGAGGGGACGGACACCGGGGAGCTGTTTTTT. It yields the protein CASTSEGTDTGELFF.

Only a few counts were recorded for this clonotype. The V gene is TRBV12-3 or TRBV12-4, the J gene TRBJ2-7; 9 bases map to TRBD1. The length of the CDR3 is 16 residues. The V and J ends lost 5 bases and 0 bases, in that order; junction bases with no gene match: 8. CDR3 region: CASSDTGGVPSYEQYF. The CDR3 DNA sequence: TGTGCCAGCAGTGACACAGGGGGCGTACCCTCCTACGAGCAGTACTTC.

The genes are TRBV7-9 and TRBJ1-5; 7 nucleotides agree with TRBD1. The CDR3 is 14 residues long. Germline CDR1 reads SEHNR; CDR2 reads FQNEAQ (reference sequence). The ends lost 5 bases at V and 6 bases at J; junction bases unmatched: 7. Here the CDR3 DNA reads TGTGCCAGCAGCCCGGACAGGTCCATTCAGCCCCAGCATTTT. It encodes CASSPDRSIQPQHF. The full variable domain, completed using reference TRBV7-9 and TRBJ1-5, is DTGVSQNPRHKITKRGQNVTFRCDPISEHNRLYWYRQTLGQGPEFLTYFQNEAQLEKSRLLSDRFSAERPKGSFSTLEIQRTEQGDSAMYLCASSPDRSIQPQHFGDGTRLSIL.

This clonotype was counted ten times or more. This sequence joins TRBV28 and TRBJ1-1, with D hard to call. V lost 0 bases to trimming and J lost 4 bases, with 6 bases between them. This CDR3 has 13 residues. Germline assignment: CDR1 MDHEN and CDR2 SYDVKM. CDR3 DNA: TGTGCCAGCAGTTTATGGGGCTCCACTGAAGCTTTCTTT. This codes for CASSLWGSTEAFF.

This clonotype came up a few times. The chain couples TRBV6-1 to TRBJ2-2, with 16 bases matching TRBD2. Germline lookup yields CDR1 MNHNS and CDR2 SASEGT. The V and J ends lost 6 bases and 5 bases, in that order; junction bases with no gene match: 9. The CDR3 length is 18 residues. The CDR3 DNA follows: TGTGCCAGCAGACCGGGACTAGCGGGGGGGCCGCGAACCGGGGAGCTGTTTTTT. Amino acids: CASRPGLAGGPRTGELFF.

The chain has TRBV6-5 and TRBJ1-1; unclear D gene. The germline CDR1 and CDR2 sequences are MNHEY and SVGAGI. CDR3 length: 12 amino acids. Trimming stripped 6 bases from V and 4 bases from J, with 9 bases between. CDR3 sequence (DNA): TGTGCCAGCAGCTCCACCTCCACTGAAGCTTTCTTT. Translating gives CASSSTSTEAFF.

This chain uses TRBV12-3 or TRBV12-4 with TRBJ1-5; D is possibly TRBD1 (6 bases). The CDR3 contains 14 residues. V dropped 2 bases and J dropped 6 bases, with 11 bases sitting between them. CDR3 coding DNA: TGTGCCAGCAGTTTACGGGGGCTGGTTCAGCCCCAGCATTTT. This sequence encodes CASSLRGLVQPQHF.

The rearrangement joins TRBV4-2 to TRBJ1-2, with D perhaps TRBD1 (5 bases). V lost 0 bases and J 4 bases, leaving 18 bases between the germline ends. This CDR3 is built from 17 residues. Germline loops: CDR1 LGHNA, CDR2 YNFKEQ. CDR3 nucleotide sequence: TGTGCCAGCAGCCAAGATCCGCCCGGGGGGAGGGTCTATGGCTACACCTTC. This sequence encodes CASSQDPPGGRVYGYTF.

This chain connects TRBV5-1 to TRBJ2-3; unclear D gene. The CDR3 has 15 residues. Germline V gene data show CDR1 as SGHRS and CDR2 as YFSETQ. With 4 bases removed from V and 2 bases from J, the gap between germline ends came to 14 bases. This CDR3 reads CASSLLQILTDTQYF. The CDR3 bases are TGCGCCAGCAGCCTGCTACAGATACTCACAGATACGCAGTATTTT. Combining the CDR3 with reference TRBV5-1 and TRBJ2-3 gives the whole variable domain KAGVTQTPRYLIKTRGQQVTLSCSPISGHRSVSWYQQTPGQGLQFLFEYFSETQRNKGNFPGRFSGRQFSNSRSEMNVSTLELGDSALYLCASSLLQILTDTQYFGPGTRLTVL.

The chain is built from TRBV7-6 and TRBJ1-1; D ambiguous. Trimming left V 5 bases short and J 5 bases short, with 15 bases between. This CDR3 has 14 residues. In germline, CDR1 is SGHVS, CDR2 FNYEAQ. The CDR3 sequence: CASSGLTLATEAFF. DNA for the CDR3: TGTGCCAGCAGCGGCCTCACATTGGCGACTGAAGCTTTCTTT.

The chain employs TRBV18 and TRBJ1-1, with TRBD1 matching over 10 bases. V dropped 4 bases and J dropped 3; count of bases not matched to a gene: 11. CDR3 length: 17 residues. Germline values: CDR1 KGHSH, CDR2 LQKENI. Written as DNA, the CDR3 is TGTGCCAGCTCACTCTTATTGACAGGGGGCCCCGACACTGAAGCTTTCTTT. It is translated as CASSLLLTGGPDTEAFF.

CDR3 in amino acids: CASSYSHLGSYYGYTF. The CDR3 DNA reads TGTGCCAGCAGTTACTCGCACCTTGGCAGTTACTATGGCTACACCTTC. The rearrangement joins TRBV6-5 to TRBJ1-2; D gene uncertain. Deletions cut 0 bases from V and 3 bases from J, with 14 bases between. Germline V gene sequence: CDR1 MNHEY, CDR2 SVGAGI. The CDR3 has 16 amino acids.

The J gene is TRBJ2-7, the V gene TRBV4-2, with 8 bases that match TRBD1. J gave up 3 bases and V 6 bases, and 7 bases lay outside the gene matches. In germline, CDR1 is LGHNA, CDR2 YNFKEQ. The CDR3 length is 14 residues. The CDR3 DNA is TGTGCCAGCAGTGACAGGGGAGTCGACTACGAGCAGTACTTC. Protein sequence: CASSDRGVDYEQYF.

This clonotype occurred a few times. CDR3 sequence reads: CASSVRDSNTGELFF. The DNA of the CDR3 is TGTGCCAGCAGCGTTCGGGACTCCAACACCGGGGAGCTGTTTTTT. V and J are TRBV9 and TRBJ2-2; D is perhaps TRBD2 (6 bases). The CDR3 contains 15 residues. Germline-derived CDR1 and CDR2 are SGDLS and YYNGEE. V lost 2 bases, J lost 2 bases, and 10 bases lay in between.

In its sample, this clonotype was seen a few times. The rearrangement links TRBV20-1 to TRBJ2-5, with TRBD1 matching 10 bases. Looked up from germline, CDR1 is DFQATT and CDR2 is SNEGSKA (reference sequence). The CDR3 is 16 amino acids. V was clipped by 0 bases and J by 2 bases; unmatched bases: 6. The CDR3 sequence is CSARELPGQGQETQYF. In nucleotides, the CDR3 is TGCAGTGCTAGAGAGCTCCCGGGACAGGGGCAAGAGACCCAGTACTTC.

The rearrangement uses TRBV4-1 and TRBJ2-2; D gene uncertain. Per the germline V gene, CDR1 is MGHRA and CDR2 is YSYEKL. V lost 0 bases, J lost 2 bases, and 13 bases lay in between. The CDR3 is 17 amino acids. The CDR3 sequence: CASSQDALTLNTGELFF. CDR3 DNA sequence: TGCGCCAGCAGCCAAGATGCTTTAACCTTAAACACCGGGGAGCTGTTTTTT.

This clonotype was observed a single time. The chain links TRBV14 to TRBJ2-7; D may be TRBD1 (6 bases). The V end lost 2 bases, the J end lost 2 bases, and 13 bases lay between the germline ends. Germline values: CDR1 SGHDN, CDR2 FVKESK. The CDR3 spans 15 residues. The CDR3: CASSQHPGQTYEQYF. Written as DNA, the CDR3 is TGTGCCAGCAGCCAACATCCGGGACAAACCTACGAGCAGTACTTC.

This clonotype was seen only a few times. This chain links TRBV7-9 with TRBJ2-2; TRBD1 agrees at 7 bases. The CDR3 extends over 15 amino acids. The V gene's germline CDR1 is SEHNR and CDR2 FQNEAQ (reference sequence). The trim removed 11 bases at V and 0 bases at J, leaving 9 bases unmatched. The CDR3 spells CAERQGPTNTGELFF. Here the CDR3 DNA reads TGTGCCGAAAGACAGGGCCCCACGAACACCGGGGAGCTGTTTTTT.

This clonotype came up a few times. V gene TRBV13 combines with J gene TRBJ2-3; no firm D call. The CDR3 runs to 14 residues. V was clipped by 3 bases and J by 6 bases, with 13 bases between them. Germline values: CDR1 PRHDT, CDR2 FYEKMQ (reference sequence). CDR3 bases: TGTGCCAGCAGCTTCGCGACGCTCGCTGATACGCAGTATTTT. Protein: CASSFATLADTQYF.

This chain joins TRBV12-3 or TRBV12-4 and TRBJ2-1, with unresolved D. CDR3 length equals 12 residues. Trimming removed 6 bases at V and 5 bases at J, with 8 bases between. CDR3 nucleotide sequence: TGTGCCAGCAGGGTAGGAAACAATGAGCAGTTCTTC. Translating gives CASRVGNNEQFF.